This T cell receptor beta chain was captured by sequencing in a study of T cell repertoires in cytomegalovirus infection. Study as a whole: The public TCR beta signatures pointed to both CMV infection and matching HLA type. Study-level findings and limits: CMV-specific TCR beta clonotypes restricted by HLA-C were the ones dominating the ex vivo response. Adding up the frequency of public TCR beta families identified people who carried CMV plus the relevant HLA.

The CDR3 has 13 residues. V was clipped by 0 bases and J by 5 bases, with 9 bases between them. Germline-derived CDR1 and CDR2 are SGHDT and YYEEEE. A few counts support this clonotype. Antigen specificity is unknown. TCRdb analysed the reads with MiXCR anew, one entry per CDR3 protein. Of around 530,000 distinct CDR3 sequences in the sample, 26% were seen once. The sequenced sample was PBMCs. The origin of this receptor is a human donor in good health (CMV status not recorded). Some clones in this sample may be carry-over from other donors' samples. The chain links TRBV5-6 to TRBJ2-7; D is unclear. CDR3 in amino acids: CASSLAGSNEQYF. The DNA of the CDR3 is TGTGCCAGCAGCTTGGCCGGTAGCAACGAGCAGTACTTC.